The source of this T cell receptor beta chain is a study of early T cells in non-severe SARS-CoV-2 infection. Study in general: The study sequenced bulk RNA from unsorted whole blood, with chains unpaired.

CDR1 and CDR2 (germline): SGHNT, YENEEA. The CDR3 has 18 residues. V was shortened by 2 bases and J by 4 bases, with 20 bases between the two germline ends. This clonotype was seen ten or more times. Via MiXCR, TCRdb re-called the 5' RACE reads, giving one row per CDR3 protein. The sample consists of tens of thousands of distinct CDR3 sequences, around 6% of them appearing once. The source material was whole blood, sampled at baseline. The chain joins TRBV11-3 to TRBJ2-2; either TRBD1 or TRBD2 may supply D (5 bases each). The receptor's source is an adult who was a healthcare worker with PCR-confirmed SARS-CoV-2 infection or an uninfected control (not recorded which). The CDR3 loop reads CASSLSLMGELGTGELFF. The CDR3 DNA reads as TGTGCCAGCAGCTTATCCCTAATGGGGGAGCTGGGCACCGGGGAGCTGTTTTTT. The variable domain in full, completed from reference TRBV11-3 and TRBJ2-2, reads EAGVVQSPRYKIIEKKQPVAFWCNPISGHNTLYWYLQNLGQGPELLIRYENEEAVDDSQLPKDRFSAERLKGVDSTLKIQPAELGDSAVYLCASSLSLMGELGTGELFFGEGSRLTVL.